One and the same sample provided the 14 T cell receptor beta chains below, sequenced in a study of CXCR3-negative and CXCR3-positive naive CD8 T cells. Study-wide results and limits: Naive cells that were CXCR3-positive had more hydrophobic TRB CDR3s (compared with CXCR3-negative naive cells).

Antigens of these TCRs are unknown. TRB cDNA libraries were made by UMI-labeled 5' RACE. TCRdb re-called the 5' RACE reads, yielding one record per CDR3 amino acid sequence without DNA. The listing contains about 89,000 distinct CDR3 sequences. Material: naive CXCR3+ CD8+ T cells from blood. Noted subset: CD45RO-CCR7+CD27+CD95- naive CD8+ T cells expressing CXCR3 (TNR3+). All receptors derive from a human donor in good health. Some clones in this sample may be carry-over from other donors' samples.

This sequence joins TRBV7-3 and TRBJ2-7. The CDR3 covers 13 residues. The V gene's germline CDR1 is SGHTA and CDR2 FQGTGA. The CDR3 protein is CASSEIHSYEQYF.

V usage is TRBV7-9 and J usage is TRBJ2-6; lacking DNA, the TRBD1 call made by TCRdb goes unchecked. This CDR3 comprises 20 residues. Germline CDR1 reads SEHNR; CDR2 reads FQNEAQ (reference sequence). CDR3 loop: CASSLALSIDSTVVGNVLTF. Full variable domain (remainder filled in from reference TRBV7-9 and TRBJ2-6): DTGVSQNPRHKITKRGQNVTFRCDPISEHNRLYWYRQTLGQGPEFLTYFQNEAQLEKSRLLSDRFSAERPKGSFSTLEIQRTEQGDSAMYLCASSLALSIDSTVVGNVLTFGAGSRLTVL.

The rearrangement links TRBV27 to TRBJ1-6. From germline, CDR1 is MNHEY and CDR2 SMNVEV (reference sequence). This CDR3 contains 13 residues. CDR3 in amino acids: CASSFAHNSPLHF.

The genes are TRBV12-3 or TRBV12-4 and TRBJ1-2. The CDR3 runs 15 residues. The CDR3 loop reads CASSLLRELDYGYTF.

J is TRBJ2-7 and V is TRBV7-9; TCRdb's D gene call, TRBD2, goes unchecked for lack of DNA. The CDR3 sequence is 15 residues long. Germline lookup yields CDR1 SEHNR and CDR2 FQNEAQ (reference sequence). CDR3 amino acids: CASSFGPGPLYEQYF.

The chain recombines TRBV6-5 with TRBJ2-5; TCRdb proposes TRBD1, but this gene call is untestable without DNA. Germline lookup yields CDR1 MNHEY and CDR2 SVGAGI. The CDR3 covers 17 residues. CDR3 residues: CASSYSNRDPLLETQYF.

The chain employs TRBV12-3 or TRBV12-4 and TRBJ2-7; TCRdb's D call of TRBD1 is untestable without DNA. The CDR3 totals 12 residues. The CDR3 protein is CASSSGDYEQYF.

This CDR3 is CASSSTPARGVEEKLFF. The chain recombines TRBV11-2 with TRBJ1-4. This CDR3 is built from 17 residues. Per germline, CDR1 SGHAT and CDR2 FQNNGV.

V usage is TRBV6-1 and J usage is TRBJ1-1. The germline V gene encodes CDR1 MNHNS and CDR2 SASEGT. The CDR3 covers 16 residues. CDR3 protein: CASSEGLPHQNTEAFF.

The chain combines TRBV5-1 with TRBJ2-5. The CDR3 runs 16 residues. Germline V lookup: CDR1 SGHRS, CDR2 YFSETQ. CDR3 loop: CASSLAVDVEQETQYF. The variable domain in full, completed from reference TRBV5-1 and TRBJ2-5, reads KAGVTQTPRYLIKTRGQQVTLSCSPISGHRSVSWYQQTPGQGLQFLFEYFSETQRNKGNFPGRFSGRQFSNSRSEMNVSTLELGDSALYLCASSLAVDVEQETQYFGPGTRLLVL.

This CDR3 is CASSPRAGGAGELFF. The gene calls are TRBV4-3 and TRBJ2-2; there is no DNA to check the TCRdb D call of TRBD2. Per germline, CDR1 LGHNA and CDR2 YSLEER. This CDR3 has 15 amino acids.

This chain joins TRBV12-3 or TRBV12-4 and TRBJ2-1; TCRdb lists TRBD2, though no DNA is available to test this call. The CDR3 totals 15 residues. Here the CDR3 reads CASSLISGFDNEQFF.

The chain employs TRBV7-9 and TRBJ2-2; TCRdb gives TRBD2 as the D gene, but with no DNA this cannot be confirmed. This CDR3 has 15 residues. Germline CDR1 and CDR2: SEHNR and FQNEAQ (reference sequence). The CDR3 sequence is CASSKGPANTGELFF.

The chain employs TRBV19 and TRBJ2-1; TCRdb's D call, TRBD2, is unchecked because there is no DNA. The CDR3 length is 13 residues. Germline V gene data show CDR1 as LNHDA and CDR2 as SQIVND (reference sequence). The CDR3 is CASRTIAGGEQFF. Drawing the rest from reference TRBV19 and TRBJ2-1, the complete variable domain is DGGITQSPKYLFRKEGQNVTLSCEQNLNHDAMYWYRQDPGQGLRLIYYSQIVNDFQKGDIAEGYSVSREKKESFPLTVTSAQKNPTAFYLCASRTIAGGEQFFGPGTRLTVL.